This T cell receptor beta chain was sequenced during a study of blood T cell repertoires in COVID-19. Cohorts were based on clinical histories the participants reported. V lost 6 bases, J lost 3 bases, and 4 bases stayed unmatched. Germline V gene sequence: CDR1 SNHLY, CDR2 FYNNEI. The CDR3 has 14 amino acids. The protocol was immunoSEQ multiplex PCR, while the TCRdb copy is restricted to in-frame clones and leaves out a portion. The repertoire holds under 300,000 clones, with over 75% as singletons. What was sequenced was PBMCs or T cells enriched from blood (not recorded which). The J gene is TRBJ1-5, the V gene TRBV2; 8 nucleotides agree with TRBD1. The receptor's source is a man aged 18 to 29 who had recovered from COVID-19. The CDR3 sequence is CASRDRVNNQPQHF. The CDR3, as DNA: TGTGCCAGCAGGGACAGGGTGAACAATCAGCCCCAGCATTTT. The whole variable domain, filled in from reference TRBV2 and TRBJ1-5, reads EPEVTQTPSHQVTQMGQEVILRCVPISNHLYFYWYRQILGQKVEFLVSFYNNEISEKSEIFDDQFSVERPDGSNFTLKIRSTKLEDSAMYFCASRDRVNNQPQHFGDGTRLSIL.